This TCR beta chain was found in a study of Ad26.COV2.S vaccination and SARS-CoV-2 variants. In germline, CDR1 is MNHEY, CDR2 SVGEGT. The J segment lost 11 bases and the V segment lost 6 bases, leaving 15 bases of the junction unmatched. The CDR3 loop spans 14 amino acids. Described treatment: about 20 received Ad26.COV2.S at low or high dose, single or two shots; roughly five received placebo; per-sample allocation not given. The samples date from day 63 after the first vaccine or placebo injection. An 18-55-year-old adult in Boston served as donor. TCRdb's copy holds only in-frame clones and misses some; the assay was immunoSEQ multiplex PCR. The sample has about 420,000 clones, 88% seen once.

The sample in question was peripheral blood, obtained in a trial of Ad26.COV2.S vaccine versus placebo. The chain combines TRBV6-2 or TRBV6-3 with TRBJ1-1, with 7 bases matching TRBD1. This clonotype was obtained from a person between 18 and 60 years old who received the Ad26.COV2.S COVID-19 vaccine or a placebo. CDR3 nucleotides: TGTGCCAGCAGCCACGACAGGGACGTGGGTTTGGCTTTCTTT. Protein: CASSHDRDVGLAFF.